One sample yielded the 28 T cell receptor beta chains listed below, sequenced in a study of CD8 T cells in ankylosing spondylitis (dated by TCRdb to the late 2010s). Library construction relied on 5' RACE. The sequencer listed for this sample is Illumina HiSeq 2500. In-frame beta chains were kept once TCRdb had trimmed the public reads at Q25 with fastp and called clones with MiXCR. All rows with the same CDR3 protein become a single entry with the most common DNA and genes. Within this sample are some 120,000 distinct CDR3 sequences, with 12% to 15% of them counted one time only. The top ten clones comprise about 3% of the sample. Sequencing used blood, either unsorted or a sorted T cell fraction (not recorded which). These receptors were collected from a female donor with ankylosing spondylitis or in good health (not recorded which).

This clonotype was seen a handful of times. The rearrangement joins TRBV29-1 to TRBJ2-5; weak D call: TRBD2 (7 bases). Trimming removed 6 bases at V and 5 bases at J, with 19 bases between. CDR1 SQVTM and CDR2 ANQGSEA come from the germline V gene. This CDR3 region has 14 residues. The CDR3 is CSVAGAAVGETQYF. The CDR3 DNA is TGCAGCGTGGCGGGGGCCGCGGTTGGGGAGACCCAGTACTTC. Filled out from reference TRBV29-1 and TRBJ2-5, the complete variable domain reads SAVISQKPSRDICQRGTSLTIQCQVDSQVTMMFWYRQQPGQSLTLIATANQGSEATYESGFVIDKFPISRPNLTFSTLTVSNMSPEDSSIYLCSVAGAAVGETQYFGPGTRLLVL.

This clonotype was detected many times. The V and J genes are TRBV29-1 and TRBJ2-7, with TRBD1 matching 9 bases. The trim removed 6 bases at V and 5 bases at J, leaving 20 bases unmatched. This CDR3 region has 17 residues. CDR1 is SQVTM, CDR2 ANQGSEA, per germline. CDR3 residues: CSVLSGADGTGFDEQYF. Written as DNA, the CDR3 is TGCAGCGTCTTGTCGGGGGCCGATGGGACAGGGTTCGACGAGCAGTACTTC.

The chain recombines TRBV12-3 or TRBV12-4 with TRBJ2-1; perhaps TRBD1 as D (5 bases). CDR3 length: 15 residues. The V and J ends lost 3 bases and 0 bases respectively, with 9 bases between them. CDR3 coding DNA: TGTGCCAGCAGTTTGCGACAGAGCTCCTACAATGAGCAGTTCTTC. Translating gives CASSLRQSSYNEQFF.

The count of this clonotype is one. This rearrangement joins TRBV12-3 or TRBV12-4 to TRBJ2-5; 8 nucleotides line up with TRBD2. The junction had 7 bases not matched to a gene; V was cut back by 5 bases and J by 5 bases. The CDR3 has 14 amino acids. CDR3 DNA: TGTGCCAGCAGTAAGAGCGGGAGTGGGGAGACCCAGTACTTC. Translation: CASSKSGSGETQYF.

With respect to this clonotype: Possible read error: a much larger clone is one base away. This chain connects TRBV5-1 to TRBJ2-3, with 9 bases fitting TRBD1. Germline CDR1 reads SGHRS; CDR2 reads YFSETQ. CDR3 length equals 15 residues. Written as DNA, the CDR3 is TGCGCCAACAGCTTGGGACAGGGTTTACTGGATACGCAGTATTTT. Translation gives CANSLGQGLLDTQYF.

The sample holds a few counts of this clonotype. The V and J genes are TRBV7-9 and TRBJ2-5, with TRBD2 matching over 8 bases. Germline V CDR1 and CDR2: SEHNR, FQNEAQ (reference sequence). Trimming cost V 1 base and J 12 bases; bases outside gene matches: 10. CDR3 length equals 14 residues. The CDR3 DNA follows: TGTGCCAGCAGCTTAGGTTTTAGCGGGGCCCGGGAGTACTTC. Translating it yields CASSLGFSGAREYF.

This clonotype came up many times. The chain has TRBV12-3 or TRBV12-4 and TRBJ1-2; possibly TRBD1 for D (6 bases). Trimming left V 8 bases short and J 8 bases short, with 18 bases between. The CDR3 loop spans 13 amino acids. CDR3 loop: CASAQGIGEGYTF. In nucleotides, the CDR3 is TGTGCCAGCGCTCAGGGGATAGGCGAAGGCTACACCTTC.

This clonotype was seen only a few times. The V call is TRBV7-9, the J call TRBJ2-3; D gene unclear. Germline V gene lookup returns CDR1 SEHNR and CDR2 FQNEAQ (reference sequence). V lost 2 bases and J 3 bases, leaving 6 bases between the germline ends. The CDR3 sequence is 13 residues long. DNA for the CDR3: TGTGCCAGCAGCTTAATGGGGACAGATACGCAGTATTTT. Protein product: CASSLMGTDTQYF.

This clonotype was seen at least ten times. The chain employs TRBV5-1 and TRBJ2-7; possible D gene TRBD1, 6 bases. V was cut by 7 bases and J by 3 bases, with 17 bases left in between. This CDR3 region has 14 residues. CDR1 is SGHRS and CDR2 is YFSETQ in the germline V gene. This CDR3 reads CASAPGGPIYEQYF. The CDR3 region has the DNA TGCGCCAGCGCTCCTGGGGGCCCTATCTACGAGCAGTACTTC.

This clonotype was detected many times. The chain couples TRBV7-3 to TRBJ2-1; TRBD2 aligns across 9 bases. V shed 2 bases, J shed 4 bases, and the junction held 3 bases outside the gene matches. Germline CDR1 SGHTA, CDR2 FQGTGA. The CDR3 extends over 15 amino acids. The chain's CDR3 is CASSLASGMYNEQFF. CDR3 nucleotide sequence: TGTGCCAGCAGCTTAGCTAGCGGGATGTACAATGAGCAGTTCTTC.

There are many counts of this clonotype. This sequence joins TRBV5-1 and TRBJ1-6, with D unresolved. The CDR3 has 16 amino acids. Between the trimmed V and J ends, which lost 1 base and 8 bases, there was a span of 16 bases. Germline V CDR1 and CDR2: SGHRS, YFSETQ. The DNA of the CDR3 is TGCGCCAGCAGCTTGCAAATGGGCGCCGGAGATTCACCCCTCCACTTT. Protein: CASSLQMGAGDSPLHF. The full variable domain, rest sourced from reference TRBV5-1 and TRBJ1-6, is KAGVTQTPRYLIKTRGQQVTLSCSPISGHRSVSWYQQTPGQGLQFLFEYFSETQRNKGNFPGRFSGRQFSNSRSEMNVSTLELGDSALYLCASSLQMGAGDSPLHFGNGTRLTVT.

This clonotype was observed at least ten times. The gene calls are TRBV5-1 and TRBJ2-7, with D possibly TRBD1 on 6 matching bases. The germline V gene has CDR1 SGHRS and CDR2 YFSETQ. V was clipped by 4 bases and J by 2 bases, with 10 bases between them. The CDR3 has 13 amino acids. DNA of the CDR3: TGCGCCAGCAGCATAACAGGGACCTACGAGCAGTACTTC. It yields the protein CASSITGTYEQYF. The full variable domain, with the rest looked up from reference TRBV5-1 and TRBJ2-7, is KAGVTQTPRYLIKTRGQQVTLSCSPISGHRSVSWYQQTPGQGLQFLFEYFSETQRNKGNFPGRFSGRQFSNSRSEMNVSTLELGDSALYLCASSITGTYEQYFGPGTRLTVT.

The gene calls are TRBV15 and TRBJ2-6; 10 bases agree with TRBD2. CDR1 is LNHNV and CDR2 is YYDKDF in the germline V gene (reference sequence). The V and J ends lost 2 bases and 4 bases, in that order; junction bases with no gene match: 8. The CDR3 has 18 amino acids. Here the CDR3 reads CATSRIAGGSGGANVLTF. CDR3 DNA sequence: TGTGCCACCAGCAGAATAGCGGGAGGATCGGGCGGGGCCAACGTCCTGACTTTC.

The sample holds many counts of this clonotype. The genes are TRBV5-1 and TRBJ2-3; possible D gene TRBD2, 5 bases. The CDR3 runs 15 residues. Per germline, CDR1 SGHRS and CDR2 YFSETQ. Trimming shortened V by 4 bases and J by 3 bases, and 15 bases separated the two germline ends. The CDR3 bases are TGCGCCAGCAGCCCCCTAACGGGATCTACAGATACGCAGTATTTT. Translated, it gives CASSPLTGSTDTQYF.

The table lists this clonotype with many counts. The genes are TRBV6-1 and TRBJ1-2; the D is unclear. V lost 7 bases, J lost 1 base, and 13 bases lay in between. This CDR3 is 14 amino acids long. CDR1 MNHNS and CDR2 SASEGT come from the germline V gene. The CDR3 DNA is TGTGCCAGCACCAACTACGCGCGTAACTATGGCTACACCTTC. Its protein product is CASTNYARNYGYTF.

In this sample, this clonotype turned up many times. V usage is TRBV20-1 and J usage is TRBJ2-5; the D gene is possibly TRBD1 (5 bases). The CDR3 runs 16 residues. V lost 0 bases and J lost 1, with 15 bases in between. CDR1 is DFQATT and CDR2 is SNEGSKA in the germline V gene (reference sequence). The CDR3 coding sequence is TGCAGTGCTAGAGAGCCCCGACGGACATCCCAAGAGACCCAGTACTTC. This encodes CSAREPRRTSQETQYF.

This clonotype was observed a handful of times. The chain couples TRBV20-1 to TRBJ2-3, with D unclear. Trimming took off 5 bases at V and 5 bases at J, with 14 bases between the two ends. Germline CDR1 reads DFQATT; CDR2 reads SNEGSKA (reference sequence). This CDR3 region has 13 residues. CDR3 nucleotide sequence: TGCAGTGCTCCGCCCCCGCCGGGAGATACGCAGTATTTT. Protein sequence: CSAPPPPGDTQYF.

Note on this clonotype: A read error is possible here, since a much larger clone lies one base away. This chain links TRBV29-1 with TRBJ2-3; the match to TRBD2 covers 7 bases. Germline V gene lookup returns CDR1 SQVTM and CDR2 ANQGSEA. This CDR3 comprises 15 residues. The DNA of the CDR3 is TGCAGCGTCCCCGGGGAGGGCAGGATCGCAGATGCGCAGTATTTT. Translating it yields CSVPGEGRIADAQYF.

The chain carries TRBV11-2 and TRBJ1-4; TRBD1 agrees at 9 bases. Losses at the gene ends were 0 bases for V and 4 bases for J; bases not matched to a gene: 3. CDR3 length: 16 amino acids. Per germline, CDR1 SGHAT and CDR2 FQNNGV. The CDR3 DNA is TGTGCCAGCAGCTTAGATGGGGGACAGGGTAATGAAAAACTGTTTTTT. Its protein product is CASSLDGGQGNEKLFF.

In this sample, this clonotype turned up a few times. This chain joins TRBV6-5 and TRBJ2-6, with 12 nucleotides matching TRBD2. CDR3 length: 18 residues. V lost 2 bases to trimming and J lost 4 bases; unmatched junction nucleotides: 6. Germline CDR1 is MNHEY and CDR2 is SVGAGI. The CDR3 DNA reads TGTGCCAGCAGTTACGTAGGGACTAGCGGGCCCGGGGCCAACGTCCTGACTTTC. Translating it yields CASSYVGTSGPGANVLTF.

The DNA for the CDR3 is TGTGCCAGCTGCCGGAATAGCGGGAGTGGGGGGGCCTACGAGCAGTACTTC. Its translation: CASCRNSGSGGAYEQYF. The chain couples TRBV3-1 to TRBJ2-7, with 9 bases that match TRBD2. V was pared by 8 bases and J by 2 bases, with 16 bases of the junction left unmatched. Germline V CDR1 and CDR2: LGHDT, YNNKEL (reference sequence). CDR3 length equals 17 residues.

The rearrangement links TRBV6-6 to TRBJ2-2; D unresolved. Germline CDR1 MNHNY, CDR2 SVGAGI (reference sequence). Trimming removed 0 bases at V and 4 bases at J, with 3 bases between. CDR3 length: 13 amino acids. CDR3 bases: TGTGCCAGCAGTTACTCGAGCACCGGGGAGCTGTTTTTT. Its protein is CASSYSSTGELFF.

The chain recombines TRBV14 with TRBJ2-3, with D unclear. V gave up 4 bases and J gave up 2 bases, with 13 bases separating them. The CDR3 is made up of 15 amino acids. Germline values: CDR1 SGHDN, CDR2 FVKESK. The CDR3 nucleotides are TGTGCCAGCAGCCCGACAAGACGACCCACAGATACGCAGTATTTT. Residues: CASSPTRRPTDTQYF.

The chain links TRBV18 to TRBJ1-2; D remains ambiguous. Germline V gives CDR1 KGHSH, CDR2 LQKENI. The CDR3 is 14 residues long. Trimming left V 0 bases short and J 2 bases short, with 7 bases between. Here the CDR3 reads CASSPPRLNYGYTF. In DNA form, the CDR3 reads TGTGCCAGCTCACCACCGAGACTGAACTATGGCTACACCTTC.

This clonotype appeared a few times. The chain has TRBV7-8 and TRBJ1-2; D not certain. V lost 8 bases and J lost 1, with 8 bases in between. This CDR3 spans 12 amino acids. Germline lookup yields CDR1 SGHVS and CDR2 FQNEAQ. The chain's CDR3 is CASSEFNYGYTF. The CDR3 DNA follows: TGTGCCAGCTCTGAATTTAACTATGGCTACACCTTC. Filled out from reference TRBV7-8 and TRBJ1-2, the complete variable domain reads GAGVSQSPRYKVAKRGQDVALRCDPISGHVSLFWYQQALGQGPEFLTYFQNEAQLDKSGLPSDRFFAERPEGSVSTLKIQRTQQEDSAVYLCASSEFNYGYTFGSGTRLTVV.

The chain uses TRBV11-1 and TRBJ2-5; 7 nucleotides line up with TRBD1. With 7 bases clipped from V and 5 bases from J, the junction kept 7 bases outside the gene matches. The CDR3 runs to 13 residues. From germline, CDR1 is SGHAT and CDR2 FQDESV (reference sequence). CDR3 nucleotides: TGTGCCAGCACCAGGACAGGTCGGGAGACCCAGTACTTC. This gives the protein CASTRTGRETQYF. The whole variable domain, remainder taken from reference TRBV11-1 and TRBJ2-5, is EAEVAQSPRYKITEKSQAVAFWCDPISGHATLYWYRQILGQGPELLVQFQDESVVDDSQLPKDRFSAERLKGVDSTLKIQPAELGDSAMYLCASTRTGRETQYFGPGTRLLVL.

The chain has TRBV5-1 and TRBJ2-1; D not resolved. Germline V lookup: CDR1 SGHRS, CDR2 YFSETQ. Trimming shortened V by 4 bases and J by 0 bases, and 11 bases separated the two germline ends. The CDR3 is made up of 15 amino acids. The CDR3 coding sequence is TGCGCCAGCAGCACCCCGGAGAGCTCCTACAATGAGCAGTTCTTC. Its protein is CASSTPESSYNEQFF.

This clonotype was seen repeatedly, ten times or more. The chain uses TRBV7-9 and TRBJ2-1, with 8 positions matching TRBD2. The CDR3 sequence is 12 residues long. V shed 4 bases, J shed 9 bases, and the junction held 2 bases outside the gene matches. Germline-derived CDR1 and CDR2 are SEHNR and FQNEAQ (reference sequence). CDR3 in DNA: TGTGCCAGCAGCTCCGGGGGGGGTGAGCAGTTCTTC. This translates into CASSSGGGEQFF.